This T cell receptor (beta chain) was observed in a study of cytomegalovirus exposure and HLA in healthy donors. General study findings and limits: Later genetic work tied a missense DCLRE1C variant to beta-chain V and J trimming. Earlier analysis found most TCR beta V segments productive about 87% or about 30% of the time. In a later analysis, several top co-occurrence clusters appeared linked to parvovirus B19, influenza, CMV and Epstein-Barr virus.

The PCR used 60 Vbeta and 13 Jbeta primers. Data came from immunoSEQ multiplex PCR; TCRdb stores just in-frame clones and leaves some out. The data hold 100,000 to 150,000 clones, with 60% to 80% observed a single time. CDR1 is MNHEY, CDR2 SMNVEV, per germline (reference sequence). The CDR3 is 15 amino acids. J was trimmed by 4 bases and V by 5 bases; bases with no gene match: 8. As regards this clone: As yet, its antigen is unknown.

The sequence was obtained from a man between 50 and 59 years old in good health and CMV-seropositive. The chain employs TRBV27 and TRBJ2-3, with 8 bases that match TRBD2. The sequencing sample was made of PBMCs. The CDR3 DNA reads as TGTGCCAGCAGTCGACTAGCGCGAGTAGCAGATACGCAGTATTTT. Translated, it gives CASSRLARVADTQYF.